The 21 T cell receptor beta chains below were found in one sample sequenced in a study of control samples from healthy donors and cancer patients. Repertoires were generated with immunoSEQ multiplex PCR, while TCRdb's copy carries only in-frame clones and drops some. This sample has 110,000 to 150,000 clones, with roughly 94% found just once. Sequenced sample: blood. The source is a man aged 40-55 years in good health.

This chain joins TRBV3-1 (or the pseudogene TRBV3-2) and TRBJ2-4; D is unclear. Trimming stripped 0 bases from V and 0 bases from J, with 3 bases between. CDR3 length: 14 amino acids. Germline V gives CDR1 LGHDT, CDR2 YNNKEL (reference sequence). CDR3 coding DNA: TGTGCCAGCAGCCAAGAGGTAGCCAAAAACATTCAGTACTTC. This sequence encodes CASSQEVAKNIQYF.

The gene calls are TRBV10-3 and TRBJ2-7, with D perhaps TRBD1 (6 bases). The V end lost 3 bases, the J end lost 1 base, and 7 bases lay between the germline ends. CDR1 is ENHRY, CDR2 SYGVKD, per germline. The CDR3 covers 13 residues. The CDR3 loop reads CAISDGQSYEQYF. The CDR3 nucleotides read TGTGCCATCAGTGACGGACAGTCCTACGAGCAGTACTTC.

The V gene is TRBV9, the J gene TRBJ1-2; D not resolved. The length of the CDR3 is 13 residues. V was pared by 4 bases and J by 2 bases, with 9 bases between. The germline V gene has CDR1 SGDLS and CDR2 YYNGEE. The CDR3 spells CASSPSQNYGYTF. CDR3 bases: TGTGCCAGCAGCCCCTCTCAGAACTATGGCTACACCTTC. Full variable domain (rest looked up from reference TRBV9 and TRBJ1-2): DSGVTQTPKHLITATGQRVTLRCSPRSGDLSVYWYQQSLDQGLQFLIQYYNGEERAKGNILERFSAQQFPDLHSELNLSSLELGDSALYFCASSPSQNYGYTFGSGTRLTVV.

The rearrangement links TRBV18 to TRBJ2-1; weak D call: TRBD1 (6 bases). Trimming shortened V by 5 bases and J by 0 bases, and 14 bases separated the two germline ends. This CDR3 has 16 residues. Germline V lookup: CDR1 KGHSH, CDR2 LQKENI. The CDR3 DNA reads TGTGCCAGCTCAAAGGGGGAACAGAGCTCCTACAATGAGCAGTTCTTC. Protein sequence: CASSKGEQSSYNEQFF.

The chain links TRBV7-8 to TRBJ2-1, with 8 bases that match TRBD1. The CDR3 spans 14 residues. V lost 1 base to trimming and J lost 5 bases; unmatched junction nucleotides: 1. Germline values: CDR1 SGHVS, CDR2 FQNEAQ. The CDR3 here is CASSLGTGNNEQFF. CDR3 DNA sequence: TGTGCCAGCAGCTTAGGGACAGGGAACAATGAGCAGTTCTTC.

The gene calls are TRBV20-1 and TRBJ2-5; a weak D match, TRBD1 (5 bases). The CDR3 extends over 11 amino acids. V was trimmed by 7 bases and J by 4 bases, leaving 10 bases between them. CDR1 and CDR2 from the germline V gene are DFQATT and SNEGSKA (reference sequence). The CDR3 region is CSVRGGETQYF. DNA for the CDR3: TGCAGTGTTAGGGGTGGAGAGACCCAGTACTTC.

This clone was counted only a few times. The chain uses TRBV28 and TRBJ1-6; D uncertain. V was shortened by 1 base and J by 9 bases, with 7 bases between the two germline ends. The CDR3 contains 13 residues. Per germline, CDR1 MDHEN and CDR2 SYDVKM. CDR3 sequence reads: CASSLSPGSPLHF. The DNA of the CDR3 is TGTGCCAGCAGTTTATCGCCAGGTTCACCCCTCCACTTT.

The chain carries TRBV4-1 and TRBJ2-7; no definite D call. This CDR3 has 17 residues. Germline-derived CDR1 and CDR2 are MGHRA and YSYEKL. Trimming took 4 bases from V and 0 from J, leaving 19 bases between them. CDR3 region: CASSRVEGPMSSYEQYF. CDR3 nucleotides: TGCGCCAGCAGCCGAGTTGAAGGGCCGATGAGCTCCTACGAGCAGTACTTC.

This chain links TRBV14 with TRBJ2-3; TRBD2 agrees at 11 bases. Germline V gene lookup returns CDR1 SGHDN and CDR2 FVKESK. The CDR3 runs 18 residues. V dropped 3 bases and J dropped 1; count of bases not matched to a gene: 9. CDR3 in DNA: TGTGCCAGCAGCCAGGTAACCGGACTAGCGGGCCGCACAGATACGCAGTATTTT. Protein sequence: CASSQVTGLAGRTDTQYF.

The chain's CDR3 is CASSLGGGPDTGELFF. The CDR3 nucleotides are TGTGCCAGCAGCTTGGGCGGAGGGCCGGACACCGGGGAGCTGTTTTTT. J is TRBJ2-2 and V is TRBV5-6; a possible D gene is TRBD2 (6 bases). This CDR3 region has 16 residues. V lost 0 bases and J lost 3, with 12 bases in between. The germline V gene has CDR1 SGHDT and CDR2 YYEEEE.

The CDR3 is CASSQDEGRTRDYGYTF. CDR3 nucleotides: TGCGCCAGCAGCCAAGATGAGGGGCGGACCCGGGACTATGGCTACACCTTC. The chain has TRBV4-3 and TRBJ1-2; TRBD1 might be the D (5 bases). CDR3 length: 17 amino acids. Per the germline V gene, CDR1 is LGHNA and CDR2 is YSLEER. With 0 bases removed from V and 3 bases from J, the gap between germline ends came to 17 bases.

V and J are TRBV10-2 and TRBJ2-1; possible D gene TRBD2, 5 bases. The V end was cut by 3 bases, the J end by 7 bases, with 13 bases between. The CDR3 runs 14 residues. CDR1 is WSHSY and CDR2 is SAAADI in the germline V gene. CDR3 in DNA: TGCGCCAGCAGTGACTCCCGGACTCAGAATGAGCAGTTCTTC. Its protein product is CASSDSRTQNEQFF.

The chain employs TRBV7-8 and TRBJ1-5; D unresolved. The CDR3 extends over 17 amino acids. The V gene's germline CDR1 is SGHVS and CDR2 FQNEAQ. The germline V and J ends were trimmed by 2 bases and 6 bases, with 20 bases remaining between them. DNA of the CDR3: TGTGCCAGCAGCTTAAGTTCGCGCCGGCAGTTCAGTCAGCCCCAGCATTTT. This sequence encodes CASSLSSRRQFSQPQHF.

The V call is TRBV24-1, the J call TRBJ2-2, with TRBD2 identical over 8 bases. V shed 6 bases and J 9 bases; nucleotides not matched to a gene: 5. CDR3 length: 13 residues. Per germline, CDR1 KGHDR and CDR2 SFDVKD. CDR3 bases: TGTGCCACCAGTACTAGCGGACAAAGGGAGCTGTTTTTT. It is translated as CATSTSGQRELFF.

The chain joins TRBV19 to TRBJ2-1; 12 nucleotides match TRBD2. The CDR3 length is 17 residues. The V segment lost 2 bases and the J segment 7 bases; nucleotides outside the gene matches: 9. The germline CDR1 and CDR2 sequences are LNHDA and SQIVND (reference sequence). The CDR3 region has the DNA TGTGCCAGTAGTATACGCCTAGCGGGAGGGCTCGGTAATGAGCAGTTCTTC. Translating gives CASSIRLAGGLGNEQFF. The full variable domain, in which reference TRBV19 and TRBJ2-1 provide the parts outside the CDR3, is DGGITQSPKYLFRKEGQNVTLSCEQNLNHDAMYWYRQDPGQGLRLIYYSQIVNDFQKGDIAEGYSVSREKKESFPLTVTSAQKNPTAFYLCASSIRLAGGLGNEQFFGPGTRLTVL.

The rearrangement uses TRBV3-1 (or the pseudogene TRBV3-2) and TRBJ1-5, with D unclear. Per germline, CDR1 LGHDT and CDR2 YNNKEL (reference sequence). V was pared by 3 bases and J by 2 bases, with 5 bases between. The CDR3 is made up of 13 amino acids. For the CDR3, the DNA is TGTGCCAGCAGCCAGCAGGGCAATCAGCCCCAGCATTTT. Translation: CASSQQGNQPQHF.

This chain uses TRBV7-9 with TRBJ2-3, with TRBD2 matching 11 bases. Germline values: CDR1 SEHNR, CDR2 FQNEAQ (reference sequence). This CDR3 has 18 amino acids. V gave up 1 base and J gave up 0 bases; unmatched junction bases: 6. The CDR3 region has the DNA TGTGCCAGCAGCTTAGATGTAGCGGGAGGGAGAAGCACAGATACGCAGTATTTT. It specifies CASSLDVAGGRSTDTQYF.

V and J are TRBV11-2 and TRBJ2-1, with D possibly TRBD1 on 6 matching bases. CDR3 length: 16 amino acids. CDR1 SGHAT and CDR2 FQNNGV come from the germline V gene. Trimming removed 6 bases at V and 5 bases at J, with 20 bases between. The CDR3 bases are TGTGCCAGCAGAGGGGACATTTTCCCTCATCACAATGAGCAGTTCTTC. Its protein is CASRGDIFPHHNEQFF.

The V gene is TRBV25-1, the J gene TRBJ2-1; tentatively, D is TRBD1 or TRBD2 (5 bases each). V was cut by 4 bases and J by 5 bases, with 6 bases left in between. Looked up from germline, CDR1 is MGHDK and CDR2 is SYGVNS. The CDR3 contains 12 residues. The CDR3: CASSVGDNEQFF. In DNA, the CDR3 is TGTGCCAGCAGTGTGGGGGACAATGAGCAGTTCTTC.

The chain combines TRBV20-1 with TRBJ2-7; D is undetermined. This CDR3 is built from 13 residues. Per germline, CDR1 DFQATT and CDR2 SNEGSKA (reference sequence). The V and J ends lost 3 bases and 0 bases respectively, with 9 bases between them. CDR3 sequence (DNA): TGCAGTGCTAGTCCCCAAACCTCCTACGAGCAGTACTTC. Protein product: CSASPQTSYEQYF.

This clone was counted only a few times. The rearrangement links TRBV6-4 to TRBJ2-2; 11 bases line up with TRBD2. Germline lookup yields CDR1 MRHNA and CDR2 SNTAGT. The CDR3 is 16 amino acids. V lost 0 bases to trimming and J lost 3 bases; unmatched junction nucleotides: 0. In DNA, the CDR3 is TGTGCCAGCAGTGACTCTAGCGGGAGGGACACCGGGGAGCTGTTTTTT. It codes for CASSDSSGRDTGELFF.